A single sample is the source of the 14 T cell receptor beta chains below, sequenced in a study of cytomegalovirus exposure and HLA in healthy donors. 13 Jbeta primers and 60 Vbeta primers were used for the PCR. Repertoires were generated with immunoSEQ multiplex PCR, while TCRdb's copy carries only in-frame clones and drops some. The table lists 95,000 to 110,000 clones, 66% of them singletons. Sequencing was carried out using PBMCs. The receptors were sampled from a woman in her 50s in good health and CMV-seronegative.

This chain joins TRBV7-3 and TRBJ1-1, with no clear D. There are 14 residues in the CDR3. CDR1 and CDR2 (germline): SGHTA, FQGTGA. V was clipped by 3 bases and J by 1 base, with 9 bases between them. The CDR3 DNA reads as TGTGCCAGCAGCTTTACGGCGGAGAACACTGAAGCTTTCTTT. Protein: CASSFTAENTEAFF.

The V and J genes are TRBV7-9 and TRBJ2-7, with TRBD1 identical over 7 bases. There are 14 residues in the CDR3. Germline V gives CDR1 SEHNR, CDR2 FQNEAQ (reference sequence). After removal of 6 bases from V and 2 bases from J, the junction contained 7 bases not matched to a gene. CDR3 sequence reads: CASRATGTAYEQYF. As DNA, the CDR3 is TGTGCCAGCAGAGCCACCGGGACAGCCTACGAGCAGTACTTC.

The genes are TRBV5-1 and TRBJ1-2; 7 bases agree with TRBD1. The CDR3 covers 16 residues. The J segment lost 2 bases and the V segment lost 4 bases, leaving 11 bases of the junction unmatched. Germline V lookup: CDR1 SGHRS, CDR2 YFSETQ. As DNA, the CDR3 is TGCGCCAGCAGCCCCGGGACAGTCCCTATCAACTATGGCTACACCTTC. Its protein is CASSPGTVPINYGYTF.

This clone was seen a handful of times. This chain joins TRBV5-5 and TRBJ1-3; D might be TRBD1 (6 bases). Looked up from germline, CDR1 is SGHKS and CDR2 is YYEKEE (reference sequence). V lost 0 bases to trimming and J lost 1 base, with 8 bases between them. The CDR3 runs to 15 residues. The CDR3, as DNA: TGTGCCAGCAGCTTGGCAGGGGTTTCTGGAAACACCATATATTTT. It encodes CASSLAGVSGNTIYF.

This sequence joins TRBV20-1 and TRBJ1-1; D uncertain. The germline V gene encodes CDR1 DFQATT and CDR2 SNEGSKA (reference sequence). V was clipped by 4 bases and J by 4 bases, with 7 bases between them. CDR3 length: 11 residues. CDR3 DNA: TGCAGTGCTACCACGGTCACTGAAGCTTTCTTT. Translation gives CSATTVTEAFF.

V gene TRBV5-1 combines with J gene TRBJ1-4; tentatively, D is TRBD1 (5 bases). The germline gives CDR1 SGHRS, CDR2 YFSETQ. With 0 bases removed from V and 6 bases from J, the gap between germline ends came to 12 bases. This CDR3 has 15 residues. The CDR3 is CASSLAPGLDEKLFF. The CDR3 DNA reads as TGCGCCAGCAGCTTGGCCCCAGGGCTGGATGAAAAACTGTTTTTT.

This chain links TRBV19 with TRBJ1-6; no clear D. Germline V gene sequence: CDR1 LNHDA, CDR2 SQIVND (reference sequence). V was pared by 3 bases and J by 7 bases, with 4 bases between. This CDR3 comprises 12 residues. DNA for the CDR3: TGTGCCAGTAGTATCGGGAATTCACCCCTCCACTTT. Amino acids: CASSIGNSPLHF.

The V and J genes are TRBV5-4 and TRBJ1-3, with 9 bases lining up with TRBD1. V dropped 3 bases and J dropped 4; count of bases not matched to a gene: 8. CDR1 and CDR2 from the germline V gene are SGHNT and YYREEE (reference sequence). The CDR3 is made up of 16 amino acids. The CDR3 DNA follows: TGTGCCAGCAGCTCCGGGACAGGGAGAGTCGGAAACACCATATATTTT. Its protein is CASSSGTGRVGNTIYF.

This clone was seen a few times. The chain recombines TRBV5-6 with TRBJ2-7, with D perhaps TRBD2 (5 bases). The germline V gene has CDR1 SGHDT and CDR2 YYEEEE. The CDR3 contains 14 residues. Trimming took 2 bases from V and 6 from J, leaving 15 bases between them. In DNA form, the CDR3 reads TGTGCCAGCAGCTTACGAGGGCTAGCCACCGAGCAGTACTTC. Protein: CASSLRGLATEQYF.

This clone was seen a handful of times. The rearrangement uses TRBV18 and TRBJ1-3; 7 bases map to TRBD1. Germline CDR1 is KGHSH and CDR2 is LQKENI. The CDR3 covers 14 residues. V dropped 1 base and J dropped 8; count of bases not matched to a gene: 5. The CDR3 sequence: CASSPRQGVDTIYF. The DNA of the CDR3 is TGTGCCAGCTCACCACGCCAGGGGGTGGACACCATATATTTT.

In this sample, this clone turned up a few times. The chain uses TRBV6-6 and TRBJ1-2; 7 positions agree with TRBD1. This CDR3 has 14 amino acids. After removal of 5 bases from V and 3 bases from J, the junction contained 6 bases not matched to a gene. Germline values: CDR1 MNHNY, CDR2 SVGAGI (reference sequence). In DNA, the CDR3 is TGTGCCAGCAGTCCCGGACAGGCCCACTATGGCTACACCTTC. Protein product: CASSPGQAHYGYTF.

This clone was observed once. The rearrangement uses TRBV5-4 and TRBJ2-4, with 11 positions matching TRBD1. Germline-derived CDR1 and CDR2 are SGHNT and YYREEE (reference sequence). J lost 2 bases, V lost 8 bases, and 15 bases had no gene match. The CDR3 has 18 amino acids. CDR3: CASKKEDRGRLTKNIQYF. Here the CDR3 DNA reads TGTGCCAGTAAAAAGGAGGACAGGGGGCGCCTGACCAAAAACATTCAGTACTTC.

This clone appeared a single time. In DNA form, the CDR3 reads TGTGCCAGCAGCCCCTCTAGCGGGAGTGGGTCCGAGCAGTACTTC. Encoded protein: CASSPSSGSGSEQYF. This rearrangement joins TRBV7-2 to TRBJ2-5; 10 nucleotides line up with TRBD2. The DNA end lines up better with TRBJ2-7; the J call may be wrong. Germline loops: CDR1 SGHTA, CDR2 FQGNSA. The CDR3 sequence is 15 residues long.

The V and J genes are TRBV4-1 and TRBJ2-3; TRBD2 agrees at 10 bases. J gave up 4 bases and V 4 bases, and 8 bases lay outside the gene matches. Looked up from germline, CDR1 is MGHRA and CDR2 is YSYEKL. The CDR3 consists of 16 residues. The CDR3 reads CASSRVAGGRADTQYF. The DNA for the CDR3 is TGCGCCAGCAGCCGAGTAGCGGGGGGCCGGGCAGATACGCAGTATTTT.